A selection of T cell receptor beta chains follows, all from one sample in a study of PD-1 blockade in classical Hodgkin lymphoma. The method was immunoSEQ multiplex PCR; TCRdb's version includes in-frame clones alone and lacks a portion of them. The sample has around 66,000 clones, 71% seen once. The starting material was peripheral blood mononuclear cells (PBMCs), obtained before the second cycle of nivolumab. These receptors were collected from a human donor with classical Hodgkin lymphoma. Both conserved end residues are part of each CDR3. D genes are given only for firm matches. Clone size is stated in some rows and not others, as once, few, many or a class when expanded.

>.|TRBV7-8|TRBJ1-4|TRBD1
CASSFLSAGQPNEKLFF
TGTGCCAGCAGCTTTTTGTCGGCGGGACAGCCAAATGAAAAACTGTTTTTT
>.|TRBV6-1|TRBJ2-2|TRBD1
CASRPYRGTGELFF
TGTGCCAGCAGACCTTACAGGGGAACCGGGGAGCTGTTTTTT
>.|TRBV11-2|TRBJ2-7|.
CASSGPFGSEQYF
TGTGCCAGCAGCGGCCCGTTCGGGAGCGAGCAGTACTTC
>.|TRBV19|TRBJ1-1|.
CASSHPGQNTEAFF
TGTGCCAGTAGTCACCCCGGACAGAACACTGAAGCTTTCTTT
>.|TRBV19|TRBJ2-2|TRBD2
CASTLGGAGELFF
TGTGCCAGTACCCTGGGGGGGGCCGGGGAGCTGTTTTTT
>.|TRBV7-8|TRBJ2-2|.
CASSPRDWERELFF
TGTGCCAGCAGCCCCAGGGATTGGGAAAGGGAGCTGTTTTTT
>.|TRBV9|TRBJ1-2|.
CASSPRGRWNGYTF
TGTGCCAGCAGCCCCCGGGGACGGTGGAATGGCTACACCTTC
>.|TRBV2|TRBJ1-1|.
CASSPATGNTEAFF
TGTGCCAGCAGTCCGGCTACAGGGAACACTGAAGCTTTCTTT
>.|TRBV9|TRBJ1-2|.
CASSDGGSNYGYTF
TGTGCCAGCAGCGACGGGGGGTCTAACTATGGCTACACCTTC
>.|TRBV19|TRBJ1-1|TRBD1
CASSSPYRQGWNTEAFF
TGTGCCAGTAGTAGTCCTTATAGACAGGGTTGGAACACTGAAGCTTTCTTT
>.|TRBV7-3|TRBJ2-3|TRBD1
CASSSTGGRDTQYF
TGTGCCAGCAGTAGCACAGGGGGCAGAGATACGCAGTATTTT
>.|TRBV4-1|TRBJ1-2|.
CASSQEAGIGGYTF
TGCGCCAGCAGCCAAGAGGCAGGGATCGGTGGCTACACCTTC
>few|TRBV6-6|TRBJ1-3|.
CATFSPGNTIYF
TGTGCCACCTTCTCGCCGGGAAACACCATATATTTT
>many|TRBV7-6|TRBJ1-1|.
CASSSPPDKSGAEAFF
TGTGCCAGCAGCTCCCCACCGGACAAGAGTGGCGCTGAAGCTTTCTTT
>.|TRBV7-9|TRBJ2-2|TRBD1
CASRGQVNTGELFF
TGTGCCAGCAGGGGACAGGTGAACACCGGGGAGCTGTTTTTT
>.|TRBV28|TRBJ2-7|TRBD1
CASSLTGTYEQYF
TGTGCCAGCAGTTTGACAGGGACCTACGAGCAGTACTTC
>.|TRBV7-6|TRBJ2-2|.
CASSPQPMNTGELFF
TGTGCCAGCAGCCCACAGCCCATGAACACCGGGGAGCTGTTTTTT
>.|TRBV2|TRBJ1-1|TRBD1
CASKAGGNTEAFF
TGTGCCAGCAAGGCAGGGGGAAACACTGAAGCTTTCTTT
>few|TRBV19|TRBJ2-7|.
CASSIEGGSRGGEQYF
TGTGCCAGTAGTATAGAAGGCGGGAGCCGAGGGGGAGAGCAGTACTTC
>.|TRBV27|TRBJ2-1|.
CASRPGLSYNEQFF
TGTGCCAGCAGACCGGGGTTGTCATACAATGAGCAGTTCTTC
>.|TRBV4-1|TRBJ2-7|TRBD2
CASSQGLAGWEQYF
TGCGCCAGCAGCCAAGGTCTAGCGGGGTGGGAGCAGTACTTC
>.|TRBV7-9|TRBJ2-1|TRBD1
CASTFGQERNEQFF
TGTGCCAGCACCTTCGGACAGGAGAGGAATGAGCAGTTCTTC
>.|TRBV27|TRBJ1-1|.
CASSSPLGTEAFF
TGTGCCAGCAGTTCCCCTTTAGGCACTGAAGCTTTCTTT
>.|TRBV19|TRBJ2-5|.
CASSMRAGVGETQYF
TGTGCCAGTAGTATGAGGGCAGGGGTGGGCGAGACCCAGTACTTC
>few|TRBV5-1|TRBJ2-1|TRBD2
CASSLLAGPYNEQFF
TGCGCCAGCAGCTTGCTAGCGGGTCCCTACAATGAGCAGTTCTTC
>.|TRBV6-5|TRBJ1-1|.
CASSPQTGNTEAFF
TGTGCCAGCAGTCCACAGACAGGGAACACTGAAGCTTTCTTT